The rows below give T cell receptor beta chains drawn from one sample of a study of PD-1 blockade in classical Hodgkin lymphoma. The protocol was immunoSEQ multiplex PCR, while the TCRdb copy is restricted to in-frame clones and leaves out a portion. The sample consists of 31,000 or so clones, about 85% of them appearing once. The sequenced sample was CD4+ T cells from blood, obtained at baseline. The receptors were gathered from a human donor with classical Hodgkin lymphoma. Both conserved end residues are part of each CDR3. Each record gives: V gene, D gene, J gene, clone size, CDR3 DNA, CDR3 protein. A D gene is named only where the DNA matches it firmly. Size is omitted from some rows. Given values are once, few, many or a class for expanded clones.

v_call: TRBV9
d_call: TRBD1
j_call: TRBJ1-2
clone_size: -
cdr3_nt: TGTGCCAGCAGCGTAGGGACAGGGGAAAATCACTATGGCTACACCTTC
cdr3_aa: CASSVGTGENHYGYTF

v_call: TRBV5-8
d_call: TRBD2
j_call: TRBJ2-3
clone_size: -
cdr3_nt: TGTGCCAGCAGCCAGCTAGCGGGAGGCCCCGCAGATACGCAGTATTTT
cdr3_aa: CASSQLAGGPADTQYF

v_call: TRBV28
d_call: -
j_call: TRBJ1-2
clone_size: -
cdr3_nt: TGTGCCAGCAGTTTGGAGACAGTCGCCTTC
cdr3_aa: CASSLETVAF

v_call: TRBV7-2
d_call: TRBD1
j_call: TRBJ1-4
clone_size: -
cdr3_nt: TGTGCCAGCAGTGTTACAGGGGTAAATGAAAAACTGTTTTTT
cdr3_aa: CASSVTGVNEKLFF

v_call: TRBV5-6
d_call: -
j_call: TRBJ1-1
clone_size: once
cdr3_nt: TGTGCCAGCAGCTACAGATTGAACACTGAAGCTTTCTTT
cdr3_aa: CASSYRLNTEAFF

v_call: TRBV5-1
d_call: -
j_call: TRBJ1-1
clone_size: -
cdr3_nt: TGCGCCAGCAGCTCCACCGGGACAAGGTTGAACACTGAAGCTTTCTTT
cdr3_aa: CASSSTGTRLNTEAFF

v_call: TRBV28
d_call: -
j_call: TRBJ1-4
clone_size: -
cdr3_nt: TGTGCCAGCAGTTTCCGGGGGGAAAAACTGTTTTTT
cdr3_aa: CASSFRGEKLFF

v_call: TRBV30
d_call: TRBD2
j_call: TRBJ2-7
clone_size: -
cdr3_nt: TGTGCCTGGAGTGGACTAGCGGGAGGATACGAGCAGTACTTC
cdr3_aa: CAWSGLAGGYEQYF

v_call: TRBV15
d_call: -
j_call: TRBJ1-4
clone_size: -
cdr3_nt: TGTGCCACCAGCACCCTGGGGCAGGGGAATGCAACTAATGAAAAACTGTTTTTT
cdr3_aa: CATSTLGQGNATNEKLFF

v_call: TRBV6-1
d_call: -
j_call: TRBJ2-4
clone_size: -
cdr3_nt: TGTGCCAGCAGTGAAGTGGGTGCAGGGTGGTCCAAAAACATTCAGTACTTC
cdr3_aa: CASSEVGAGWSKNIQYF

v_call: TRBV5-1
d_call: -
j_call: TRBJ2-1
clone_size: once
cdr3_nt: TGCGCCAGCAGCCTAGTGGGTGAGCAGTTCTTC
cdr3_aa: CASSLVGEQFF

v_call: TRBV11-2
d_call: -
j_call: TRBJ2-2
clone_size: -
cdr3_nt: TGTGCCAGCAGTTATCCCACCGGGGAGCTGTTTTTT
cdr3_aa: CASSYPTGELFF

v_call: TRBV4-1
d_call: -
j_call: TRBJ2-7
clone_size: -
cdr3_nt: TGCGCCAGCAGCCAGCGCATCGTCAGGGGAAGCTCCTACGAGCAGTACTTC
cdr3_aa: CASSQRIVRGSSYEQYF

v_call: TRBV30
d_call: TRBD1
j_call: TRBJ1-2
clone_size: -
cdr3_nt: TGTGCCTGGAGATTGACAGGGGGTTCGGCTAACTATGGCTACACCTTC
cdr3_aa: CAWRLTGGSANYGYTF

v_call: TRBV6-5
d_call: -
j_call: TRBJ2-5
clone_size: -
cdr3_nt: TGTGCCAGCAGTTATTCGCAGGGTCAAGAGACCCAGTACTTC
cdr3_aa: CASSYSQGQETQYF

v_call: TRBV30
d_call: -
j_call: TRBJ1-2
clone_size: -
cdr3_nt: TGTGCCTTTGTCGGCCCTATTGGTGGCTACACCTTC
cdr3_aa: CAFVGPIGGYTF

v_call: TRBV4-3
d_call: TRBD2
j_call: TRBJ2-7
clone_size: once
cdr3_nt: TGCGCCAGCAGCCTTAATAAGGGGACTAGCGGGGCCTACGAGCAGTACTTC
cdr3_aa: CASSLNKGTSGAYEQYF

v_call: TRBV27
d_call: -
j_call: TRBJ2-7
clone_size: -
cdr3_nt: TGTGCCAGCAGTTTATCGACTATTGGCTCCTACGAGCAGTACTTC
cdr3_aa: CASSLSTIGSYEQYF

v_call: TRBV4-1
d_call: -
j_call: TRBJ2-1
clone_size: few
cdr3_nt: TGCGCCAGCAGCCAACCCCGGACTCCCAATGAGCAGTTCTTC
cdr3_aa: CASSQPRTPNEQFF

v_call: TRBV6-5
d_call: -
j_call: TRBJ2-7
clone_size: -
cdr3_nt: TGTGCCAGCAGTTCTTGGGCCGAAAGCTCCTACGAGCAGTACTTC
cdr3_aa: CASSSWAESSYEQYF

v_call: TRBV11-2
d_call: -
j_call: TRBJ2-7
clone_size: -
cdr3_nt: TGTGCCAGCAGCTTAGATGGGGGGGAGCAGTACTTC
cdr3_aa: CASSLDGGEQYF

v_call: TRBV5-4
d_call: TRBD1
j_call: TRBJ1-2
clone_size: once
cdr3_nt: TGTGCCAGCAGCCGGGGGTTGGACAGGGATAATGGCTACACCTTC
cdr3_aa: CASSRGLDRDNGYTF

v_call: TRBV30
d_call: -
j_call: TRBJ1-4
clone_size: -
cdr3_nt: TGTGCCTGGAGTGTCGGCAGGGCCCATGAAAAACTGTTTTTT
cdr3_aa: CAWSVGRAHEKLFF

v_call: TRBV28
d_call: -
j_call: TRBJ2-1
clone_size: -
cdr3_nt: TGTGCCAGCAGTTTTAGGAGGGGAGTAGGCAATGAGCAGTTCTTC
cdr3_aa: CASSFRRGVGNEQFF

v_call: TRBV11-3
d_call: TRBD2
j_call: TRBJ2-3
clone_size: -
cdr3_nt: TGTGCCAGCAGCCCCCGGGGAGCCCGGGAGGGGTCAGATACGCAGTATTTT
cdr3_aa: CASSPRGAREGSDTQYF

v_call: TRBV9
d_call: -
j_call: TRBJ1-2
clone_size: -
cdr3_nt: TGTGCCAGCAGCGTAGAAGGGTTCGGCTACACCTTC
cdr3_aa: CASSVEGFGYTF

v_call: TRBV11-2
d_call: TRBD1
j_call: TRBJ1-2
clone_size: -
cdr3_nt: TGTGCCAGCAGCTCCCCGGGACAGGGAATTGGCTACACCTTC
cdr3_aa: CASSSPGQGIGYTF

v_call: TRBV2
d_call: -
j_call: TRBJ1-1
clone_size: few
cdr3_nt: TGTGCCAGCAGTCTGGACAGTCCTGAAGCTTTCTTT
cdr3_aa: CASSLDSPEAFF

v_call: TRBV19
d_call: -
j_call: TRBJ2-7
clone_size: few
cdr3_nt: TGTGCCAGTAGTATGGGGCAAATTTGGCAGGGATCCTACGAGCAGTACTTC
cdr3_aa: CASSMGQIWQGSYEQYF

v_call: TRBV4-1
d_call: -
j_call: TRBJ2-3
clone_size: -
cdr3_nt: TGCGCCAGCAGCCCGACAGGAAAAACAGATACGCAGTATTTT
cdr3_aa: CASSPTGKTDTQYF

v_call: TRBV10-1
d_call: -
j_call: TRBJ2-3
clone_size: -
cdr3_nt: TGCGCCAGCAGTGGGCGACTTATCACAGATACGCAGTATTTT
cdr3_aa: CASSGRLITDTQYF

v_call: TRBV6-1
d_call: -
j_call: TRBJ2-1
clone_size: -
cdr3_nt: TGTGCCAGCAGTGAAAGGACATATGGCTCCTACAATGAGCAGTTCTTC
cdr3_aa: CASSERTYGSYNEQFF

v_call: TRBV21-1
d_call: -
j_call: TRBJ2-3
clone_size: -
cdr3_nt: TGTGCCAGCAGCAAAGTTGAGGACAGGGGCCCAGATACGCAGTATTTT
cdr3_aa: CASSKVEDRGPDTQYF

v_call: TRBV28
d_call: -
j_call: TRBJ1-2
clone_size: few
cdr3_nt: TGTGCCAGCAGTTACAAGTCTGGCTACACCTTC
cdr3_aa: CASSYKSGYTF

v_call: TRBV28
d_call: -
j_call: TRBJ1-2
clone_size: -
cdr3_nt: TGTGCCAGCAGTCCGCCGACCACAGGGTCCGCTAACTATGGCTACACCTTC
cdr3_aa: CASSPPTTGSANYGYTF

v_call: TRBV11-2
d_call: -
j_call: TRBJ1-1
clone_size: -
cdr3_nt: TGTGCCAGCAGCTTAGACGGGGGGATGAACACTGAAGCTTTCTTT
cdr3_aa: CASSLDGGMNTEAFF

v_call: TRBV7-2
d_call: -
j_call: TRBJ2-1
clone_size: -
cdr3_nt: TGTGCCAGCAGCTTAGTGGGTCGGGATCATGAGCAGTTCTTC
cdr3_aa: CASSLVGRDHEQFF

v_call: TRBV27
d_call: -
j_call: TRBJ1-1
clone_size: -
cdr3_nt: TGTGCCAGCAGTTACACTACAGGGTCCGGAGCTTTCTTT
cdr3_aa: CASSYTTGSGAFF

v_call: TRBV4-3
d_call: -
j_call: TRBJ2-7
clone_size: -
cdr3_nt: TGCGCCAGCAGCCGACTATTGGGGGACTACGAGCAGTACTTC
cdr3_aa: CASSRLLGDYEQYF

v_call: TRBV5-8
d_call: -
j_call: TRBJ1-2
clone_size: -
cdr3_nt: TGTGCCAGCAGCCCCTTGAGAGACTATGGCTACACCTTC
cdr3_aa: CASSPLRDYGYTF

v_call: TRBV4-1
d_call: -
j_call: TRBJ2-1
clone_size: -
cdr3_nt: TGCGCCAGCAGCCGACCAACGGCTGGATCCTCCTACAATGAGCAGTTCTTC
cdr3_aa: CASSRPTAGSSYNEQFF

v_call: TRBV11-2
d_call: TRBD2
j_call: TRBJ2-7
clone_size: once
cdr3_nt: TGTGCCAGCAGCTTGTCTCCGGGACTAGCGGGATTCGAGCAGTACTTC
cdr3_aa: CASSLSPGLAGFEQYF

v_call: TRBV10-2
d_call: TRBD2
j_call: TRBJ2-7
clone_size: -
cdr3_nt: TGCGCCAGCAGTCCGGGGAGCGGGGGCTCCTACGAGCAGTACTTC
cdr3_aa: CASSPGSGGSYEQYF

v_call: TRBV15
d_call: -
j_call: TRBJ2-6
clone_size: -
cdr3_nt: TGTGCCACCAGCAGAGCACAGGGTCGTGGGGCCAACGTCCTGACTTTC
cdr3_aa: CATSRAQGRGANVLTF

v_call: TRBV27
d_call: TRBD2
j_call: TRBJ2-1
clone_size: -
cdr3_nt: TGTGCCAGCAGTTCAGGCCCTCGGGGGGGTCTTAGGGATGAGCAGTTCTTC
cdr3_aa: CASSSGPRGGLRDEQFF

v_call: TRBV9
d_call: -
j_call: TRBJ1-3
clone_size: -
cdr3_nt: TGTGCCAGTTCACCCTGGCCTTCTGGAAACACCATATATTTT
cdr3_aa: CASSPWPSGNTIYF

v_call: TRBV27
d_call: -
j_call: TRBJ2-3
clone_size: -
cdr3_nt: TGTGCCAGCAGTTTACACACAGATACGCAGTATTTT
cdr3_aa: CASSLHTDTQYF

v_call: TRBV7-7
d_call: -
j_call: TRBJ1-3
clone_size: -
cdr3_nt: TGTGCTTTCTTGATAGGATTGGTGCGAAACACCATATATTTT
cdr3_aa: CAFLIGLVRNTIYF

v_call: TRBV27
d_call: TRBD2
j_call: TRBJ2-1
clone_size: -
cdr3_nt: TGTGCCAGCAGTTTAAGGTTAGCGGGAAGCTTGCATGAGCAGTTCTTC
cdr3_aa: CASSLRLAGSLHEQFF

v_call: TRBV20-1
d_call: -
j_call: TRBJ1-4
clone_size: -
cdr3_nt: TGCAGTGCTAGAGGAGCTGAAAAACTGTTTTTT
cdr3_aa: CSARGAEKLFF

v_call: TRBV7-7
d_call: -
j_call: TRBJ2-7
clone_size: once
cdr3_nt: TGTGCTAGCAGCGTAGGCAGTAACTACGAGCAGTACTTC
cdr3_aa: CASSVGSNYEQYF